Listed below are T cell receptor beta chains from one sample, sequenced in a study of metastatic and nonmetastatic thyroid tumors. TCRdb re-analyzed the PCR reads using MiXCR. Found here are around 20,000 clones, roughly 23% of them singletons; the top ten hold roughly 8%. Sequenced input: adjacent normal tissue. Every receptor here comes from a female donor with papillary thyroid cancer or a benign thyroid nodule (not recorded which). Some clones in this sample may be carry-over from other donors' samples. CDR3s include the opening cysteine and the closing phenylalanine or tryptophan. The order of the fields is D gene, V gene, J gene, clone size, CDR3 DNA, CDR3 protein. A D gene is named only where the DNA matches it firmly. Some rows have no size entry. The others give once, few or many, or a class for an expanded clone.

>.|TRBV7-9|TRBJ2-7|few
TGTGCCAGCAGCGTCGGAACCGATTACGAGCAGTACTTC
CASSVGTDYEQYF
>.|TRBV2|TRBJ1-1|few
TGTGCCAGCAGACCCGACACAAGGAACACTGAAGCTTTCTTT
CASRPDTRNTEAFF
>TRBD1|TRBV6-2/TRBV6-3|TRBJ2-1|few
TGTGCCAGCAGTCCCCGGGACAGACACAATGAGCAGTTCTTC
CASSPRDRHNEQFF
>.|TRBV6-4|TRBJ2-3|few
TGTGCCAGCAGCCTCCGGGTAGGGGGTTTAGATACGCAGTATTTT
CASSLRVGGLDTQYF
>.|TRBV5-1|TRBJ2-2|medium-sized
TGCGCCAGCAGCTTAGGAACGGGAGTGTGGAACACCGGGGAGCTGTTTTTT
CASSLGTGVWNTGELFF
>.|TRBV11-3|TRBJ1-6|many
TGTGTCAAGGAGGGGAACAGCAATTCACCCCTCCACTTT
CVKEGNSNSPLHF
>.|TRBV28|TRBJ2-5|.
TGTGCCAGCGTAAAGACTAGTCTGGAGACCCAGTACTTC
CASVKTSLETQYF
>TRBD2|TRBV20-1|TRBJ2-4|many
TGCAGTGCTAGAGATCCTCTAGCGGGAGGAATTGTGAACATTCAGTACTTC
CSARDPLAGGIVNIQYF
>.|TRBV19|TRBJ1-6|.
TGTGCCAGTAGTATGCAGGGCAACGGTAATTCACCCCTCCACTTT
CASSMQGNGNSPLHF
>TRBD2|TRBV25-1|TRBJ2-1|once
TGTGCGAACAGTGACTATGGCGGGAGAGCCCGATACAATGAGCAGTTCTTC
CANSDYGGRARYNEQFF
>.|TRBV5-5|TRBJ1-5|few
TGTGCCAGCAGCTTGGTAGGGGGAAATCAGCCCCAGCATTTT
CASSLVGGNQPQHF
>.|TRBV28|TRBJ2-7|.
TGTGCCAGCAGTTTATCTGGGAACGACGAGCAGTACTTC
CASSLSGNDEQYF
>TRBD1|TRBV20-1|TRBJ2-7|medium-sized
TGCAGTGCTCCTGACAGGGGCCACGAGCAGTACTTC
CSAPDRGHEQYF
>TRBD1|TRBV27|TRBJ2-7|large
TGTGCCAGCAGTTTTTCCCAGACAGGGACATCCCCCTACGAGCAGTACTTC
CASSFSQTGTSPYEQYF
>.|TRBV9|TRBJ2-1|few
TGTGCCAGCAGCTCAGGACAGAGCTCCTACAATGAGCAGTTCTTC
CASSSGQSSYNEQFF
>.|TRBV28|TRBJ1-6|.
TGTGCCAGCAGTTCCTACAGAAATTCACCCCTCCACTTT
CASSSYRNSPLHF
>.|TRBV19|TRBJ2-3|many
TGTGCCAGTAGTGGAGAGGGACCAGATACGCAGTATTTT
CASSGEGPDTQYF
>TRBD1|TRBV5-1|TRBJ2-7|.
TGCGCCAGCAGCCAGACAGGGACGGACGAGCAGTACTTC
CASSQTGTDEQYF
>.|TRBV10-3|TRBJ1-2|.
TGTGCCATCAGTGGGACCCCGGACCATGGCTACACCTTC
CAISGTPDHGYTF
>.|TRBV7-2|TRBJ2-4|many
TGTGCCAGCAGCTTAGGTCCTGCGGGAAACATTCAGTACTTC
CASSLGPAGNIQYF
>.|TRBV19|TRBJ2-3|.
TGTGCCAGTACTCTCTCCTGGACAGCGGCGGATACGCAGTATTTT
CASTLSWTAADTQYF
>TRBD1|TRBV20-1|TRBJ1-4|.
TGCAGTGCTAGAGGCCCTACAGGGGAGGGAGAAAAACTGTTTTTT
CSARGPTGEGEKLFF
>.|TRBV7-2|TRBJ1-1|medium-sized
TGTGCCAGCCACGGGAGGAACACTGAAGCTTTCTTT
CASHGRNTEAFF
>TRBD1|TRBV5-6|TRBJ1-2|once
TGTGCCAGCAGCGTAACGGGACAGGGAGGAGGCTACACCTTC
CASSVTGQGGGYTF
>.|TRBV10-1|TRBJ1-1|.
TGCGCCAGCAAAAGACAGGTCGATGATGAAGCTTTCTTT
CASKRQVDDEAFF
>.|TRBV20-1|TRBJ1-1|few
TGCAGTGCTAGCCCCCGGGTTGAAGCTTTCTTT
CSASPRVEAFF
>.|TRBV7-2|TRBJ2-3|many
TGTGCCAGCAGCCTCCGGGACCGCTGGGGAGATACGCAGTATTTT
CASSLRDRWGDTQYF
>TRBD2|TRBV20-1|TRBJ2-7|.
TGCAGTGCCAATCAGCGGGAGGGCGGATACGGCTACGAGCAGTACTTC
CSANQREGGYGYEQYF
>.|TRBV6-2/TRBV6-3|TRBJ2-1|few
TGTGCCAGCAGTTACTCACCAGGGGAAAATGAGCAGTTCTTC
CASSYSPGENEQFF
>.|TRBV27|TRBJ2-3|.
TGTGCCAGCAGCGCCAGCTGGCGGACAGATACGCAGTATTTT
CASSASWRTDTQYF
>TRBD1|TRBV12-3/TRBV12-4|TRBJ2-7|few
TGTGCCAGCAGTTTAAATTCCCCCGGGACAGGGGCCGAGCAGTACTTC
CASSLNSPGTGAEQYF
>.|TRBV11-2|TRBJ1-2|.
TGTGCCAGCAGCCTCCTGGGGAGGGAAGGAACTGGCTACACCTTC
CASSLLGREGTGYTF
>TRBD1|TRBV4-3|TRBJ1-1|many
TGCGCCAGCAGCCCGGGACAGGGGCTTAACACTGAAGCTTTCTTT
CASSPGQGLNTEAFF
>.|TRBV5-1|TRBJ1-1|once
TGCGCCGGGGACGGGTACACTGAAGCTTTCTTT
CAGDGYTEAFF
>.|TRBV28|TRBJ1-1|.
TGTGCCAGCAGTTTGTCGGGAAGGCTCACTGAAGCTTTCTTT
CASSLSGRLTEAFF
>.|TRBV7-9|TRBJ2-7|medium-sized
TGTGCCAGCAGCAACCCTATGTCGGGGGCCCACGAGCAGTACTTC
CASSNPMSGAHEQYF
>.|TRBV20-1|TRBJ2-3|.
TGCAGTGCTAGTTCCTGGGACGTAAGCGCAGATACGCAGTATTTT
CSASSWDVSADTQYF
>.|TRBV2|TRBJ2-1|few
TGTGCCAGCAGTGAGGATCTAGTCGGCGATGAGCAGTTCTTC
CASSEDLVGDEQFF
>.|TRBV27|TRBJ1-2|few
TGTGCCAGCAGTTACACCGCCGTGGGGTCTAGTGGCTACACCTTC
CASSYTAVGSSGYTF
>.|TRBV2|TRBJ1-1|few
TGTGCCAGCAGTGAAAGGGAGGGGACTGAAGCTTTCTTT
CASSEREGTEAFF
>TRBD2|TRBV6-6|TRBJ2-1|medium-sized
TGTGCCAGCAGTTCCTCCTTGGCGGGGGATTACAATGAGCAGTTCTTC
CASSSSLAGDYNEQFF
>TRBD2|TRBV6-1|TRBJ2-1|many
TGTGCCAGCAGTGAGCTAGCGGGAGGGTACAATGAGCAGTTCTTC
CASSELAGGYNEQFF
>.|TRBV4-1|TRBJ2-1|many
TGCGCCAGCAGCCAAGAGTGGGACCCCGGGCCCAATGAGCAGTTCTTC
CASSQEWDPGPNEQFF
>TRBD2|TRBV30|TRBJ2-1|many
TGTGCCTGGAGTGTACTAGCGGGGGTGGATGAGCAGTTCTTC
CAWSVLAGVDEQFF
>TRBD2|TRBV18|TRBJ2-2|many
TGTGCCAGCTCACCACTCGCGGGAGGGCCGAACACCGGGGAGCTGTTTTTT
CASSPLAGGPNTGELFF
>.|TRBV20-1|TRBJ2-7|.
TGCAGTGCTAGAGATCGGGGTAGCTTCTACGAGCAGTACTTC
CSARDRGSFYEQYF
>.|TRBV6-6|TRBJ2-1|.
TGTGCCAGCAGTTACTCACTCCAGCGGAGAAACAATGAGCAGTTCTTC
CASSYSLQRRNNEQFF
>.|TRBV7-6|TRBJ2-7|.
TGTGCCAGCAGCTTAGTTCCCCTGGGCCAGCGGGTAGGAGACGAGCAGTACTTC
CASSLVPLGQRVGDEQYF
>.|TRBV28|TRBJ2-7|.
TGTGCCAGCAGTTTAGGGACAGCGGGGGAGCAGTACTTC
CASSLGTAGEQYF
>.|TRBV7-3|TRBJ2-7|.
TGTGCCAGCAGCTTAGTAGTAGCGAGTGAGCAGTACTTC
CASSLVVASEQYF
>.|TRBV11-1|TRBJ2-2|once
TGTGCCAGCAGCTTGCTAGCCCCCCGTCCCGGGGTGAACACCGGGGAGCTGTTTTTT
CASSLLAPRPGVNTGELFF
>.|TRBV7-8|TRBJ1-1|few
TGTGCCAGCGGATATATGAACACTGAAGCTTTCTTT
CASGYMNTEAFF
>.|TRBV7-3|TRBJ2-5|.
TGTGCCAGCAGCTTTAGGGGACCCCAAGAGACCCAGTACTTC
CASSFRGPQETQYF